This T cell receptor beta chain derives from a study of blood T cell repertoires in COVID-19. The CDR3 runs to 11 residues. Trimming pared 3 bases from V and 5 bases from J, leaving 4 bases between. In germline, CDR1 is SGHRS, CDR2 YFSETQ. Assay used: immunoSEQ multiplex PCR; TCRdb lists only in-frame clones, some missing. The sample includes about 160,000 clones, roughly 83% of them seen just once. The sequencing input was peripheral blood. The V call is TRBV5-1, the J call TRBJ2-3, with D uncertain. This receptor was obtained from a man aged 18 to 29 with active or convalescent COVID-19. The DNA for the CDR3 is TGCGCCAGCAGCTCGGGAGATACGCAGTATTTT. This codes for CASSSGDTQYF.